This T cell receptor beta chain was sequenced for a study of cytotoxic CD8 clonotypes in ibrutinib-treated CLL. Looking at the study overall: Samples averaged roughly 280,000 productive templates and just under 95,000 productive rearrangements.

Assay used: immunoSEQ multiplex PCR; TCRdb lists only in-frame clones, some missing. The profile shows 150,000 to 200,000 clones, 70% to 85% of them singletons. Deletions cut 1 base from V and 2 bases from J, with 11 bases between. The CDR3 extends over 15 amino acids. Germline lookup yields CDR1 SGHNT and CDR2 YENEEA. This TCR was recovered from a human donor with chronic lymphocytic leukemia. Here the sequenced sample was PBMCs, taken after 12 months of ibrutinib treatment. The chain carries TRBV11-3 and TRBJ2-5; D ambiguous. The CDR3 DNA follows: TGTGCCAGCAGCTTAGCCTGGAGCGAACAAGAGACCCAGTACTTC. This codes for CASSLAWSEQETQYF.